The source of this T cell receptor beta chain is a study of T cell responses to AZD1222 COVID-19 vaccine. The study's findings and limits: Repertoires were obtained only post-peak T cell response. Spike was spanned by vaccine-associated CD4 TCRs, with dominance at 160-218 and 743-854. Targets within unmutated variant regions were reportedly found for nearly half of spike-specific TCRs.

With respect to this clone: Its antigen is not identified.

Repertoires were generated with immunoSEQ multiplex PCR, while TCRdb's copy carries only in-frame clones and drops some. Of more than 100,000 clones in the sample, 85% to 95% were seen once. The CDR3 sequence is 15 residues long. Germline V gene lookup returns CDR1 MNHEY and CDR2 SVGAGI. Trimming at V came to 5 bases and at J to 6 bases, leaving 8 bases not matched to a gene. V is TRBV6-5 and J is TRBJ2-1; 9 bases agree with TRBD1. The sample was peripheral blood, taken on day 0 of AZD1222 vaccination. This receptor was obtained from an adult in good health. This CDR3 is CASSTYRGQANEQFF. The CDR3 DNA is TGTGCCAGCAGTACCTACAGGGGGCAAGCCAATGAGCAGTTCTTC.